This T cell receptor beta chain comes out of a study of Tregs in tolerant kidney transplant recipients. Mixed chimerism was transient after nonmyeloablative marrow transplants from related graft donors. V lost 4 bases, J lost 1 base, and 4 bases stayed unmatched. The CDR3 is 15 residues long. Germline assignment: CDR1 SGHRS and CDR2 YFSETQ. Assay used: immunoSEQ multiplex PCR; TCRdb lists only in-frame clones, some missing. The sample contains 74,000 or so clones, 91% of which appear only once. The chain combines TRBV5-1 with TRBJ2-2; 7 nucleotides match TRBD2. Specimen: CD4+ T cells from blood (PBMCs), collected 24 months after the transplant. The clonotype comes from a human patient who received a combined kidney and bone marrow transplant. Among the T cells, some may be from the graft donor. In nucleotides, the CDR3 is TGCGCCAGCAGCGGGTCTAGCGGGAACACCGGGGAGCTGTTTTTT. Its protein product is CASSGSSGNTGELFF.